A single sample gave rise to the 3 T cell receptor beta chains below, sequenced in a study of CD8 T cells in Susac syndrome. The RNA input was about 0.5 to 1 ug, and it was reverse transcribed with random hexamers. Each CDR3 protein is one row after TCRdb ran MiXCR on the immunoSEQ multiplex PCR reads. The data hold 300,000 to 350,000 distinct CDR3 sequences, with about 91% observed a single time. Sequencing used CD4+ T cells from PBMCs. These receptors came from a human donor with multiple sclerosis.

The V call is TRBV20-1, the J call TRBJ1-5; perhaps TRBD1 as D (6 bases). The CDR3 spans 12 residues. V was clipped by 5 bases and J by 4 bases, with 9 bases between them. The V gene's germline CDR1 is DFQATT and CDR2 SNEGSKA (reference sequence). As DNA, the CDR3 is TGCAGTGCTGGGGGCCTTAATCAGCCCCAGCATTTT. This codes for CSAGGLNQPQHF.

The rearrangement links TRBV29-1 to TRBJ2-5; 7 bases map to TRBD1. There are 13 residues in the CDR3. CDR1 and CDR2 from the germline V gene are SQVTM and ANQGSEA. The J segment lost 1 base and the V segment lost 5 bases, leaving 4 bases of the junction unmatched. CDR3 amino acids: CSVIRQGQETQYF. The CDR3 DNA reads as TGCAGCGTTATACGACAGGGCCAAGAGACCCAGTACTTC. Full variable domain (remainder filled in from reference TRBV29-1 and TRBJ2-5): SAVISQKPSRDICQRGTSLTIQCQVDSQVTMMFWYRQQPGQSLTLIATANQGSEATYESGFVIDKFPISRPNLTFSTLTVSNMSPEDSSIYLCSVIRQGQETQYFGPGTRLLVL.

The CDR3 protein is CSVRSTGTTFGAQYF. As DNA, the CDR3 is TGCAGCGTTCGGTCCACCGGGACTACCTTCGGGGCCCAGTACTTC. The V and J genes are TRBV29-1 and TRBJ2-5; 7 nucleotides line up with TRBD2. The V gene's germline CDR1 is SQVTM and CDR2 ANQGSEA. Trimming took 5 bases from V and 9 from J; bases not matched to a gene: 18. This CDR3 has 15 residues.